In its sample, the clone carrying this T cell receptor (beta chain) was seen many times. Its antigen is not known. Time point denoted: blood at routine non-recurrence follow-up after resection. A unique molecular identifier was attached to every TCR cDNA molecule. In TCRdb, the 5' RACE reads were re-called with MiXCR into one record per CDR3 protein. The sample has 110,000 or so distinct CDR3 sequences; about 10% are singletons. This CDR3 contains 13 residues. Trimming left V 0 bases short and J 6 bases short, with 8 bases between. The germline gives CDR1 SGHVS, CDR2 FNYEAQ. The sample comes from a study of spatial heterogeneity in lung cancer. The overall study: Samples were obtained from some 70 donors, all untreated early-stage non-small cell lung cancer patients. Follow-up PBMC samples were sequenced when available, at a median of approximately 23 months after resection. Findings and limits, study-wide: Relative to follow-up, resection was when ubiquitous expanded tumor TCRs appeared more in blood.

The material sequenced was PBMCs, taken at follow-up. The receptor comes from a female donor with early-stage non-small cell lung cancer. This chain uses TRBV7-6 with TRBJ2-5, with D possibly matching TRBD1 (6 bases). CDR3 loop: CASSLAQGQTQYF. CDR3 bases: TGTGCCAGCAGCTTAGCACAGGGACAGACCCAGTACTTC.